These T cell receptor beta chains were read from a single sample in a study of OX40 agonist ivuxolimab in advanced cancers. The protocol was immunoSEQ multiplex PCR, while the TCRdb copy is restricted to in-frame clones and leaves out a portion. The table records about 27,000 clones, 83% of them present only once. Here the sequenced sample was CD4+ or CD8+ T cells sorted from blood, taken in a trial of the OX40 agonist ivuxolimab. The receptors here all came from an adult with an advanced solid tumor such as melanoma, head and neck, liver or kidney cancer. Each CDR3 is given with its conserved first and last residue. D genes are given only for firm matches. Clone size is stated in some rows and not others, as once, few, many or a class when expanded.

J | D | V | size | CDR3 | DNA
TRBJ2-7 | . | TRBV5-1 | . | CASRPPPGPSFYEQYF | TGCGCCAGCAGGCCCCCTCCGGGACCTTCTTTCTACGAGCAGTACTTC
TRBJ2-6 | . | TRBV5-6 | . | CASSLVAGLASSGANVLTF | TGTGCCAGCAGCTTGGTGGCTGGGCTAGCCTCCTCTGGGGCCAACGTCCTGACTTTC
TRBJ2-7 | . | TRBV4-1 | few | CASSSALGGSLYEQYF | TGCGCCAGCAGTAGCGCTCTCGGGGGATCACTTTACGAGCAGTACTTC
TRBJ1-1 | . | TRBV2 | . | CASRRANTEAFF | TGTGCCAGCCGGCGCGCGAACACTGAAGCTTTCTTT
TRBJ2-5 | TRBD1 | TRBV29-1 | . | CSVETGGFETQYF | TGCAGCGTTGAAACAGGGGGCTTTGAGACCCAGTACTTC
TRBJ2-1 | . | TRBV5-4 | . | CASSLAGEISYNEQFF | TGTGCCAGCAGCTTGGCGGGGGAGATCTCCTACAATGAGCAGTTCTTC
TRBJ2-7 | TRBD2 | TRBV7-9 | once | CASDGGSTAYGQYF | TGTGCCAGCGACGGGGGGAGCACCGCTTACGGGCAGTACTTC
TRBJ2-3 | . | TRBV2 | . | CASSVLYTDTQYF | TGTGCCAGCAGTGTTTTGTACACAGATACGCAGTATTTT
TRBJ1-2 | . | TRBV5-4 | medium-sized | CASSYQGNYGYTF | TGTGCCAGCAGCTACCAGGGGAACTATGGCTACACCTTC
TRBJ1-2 | . | TRBV5-1 | . | CASSLEGPDYGYTF | TGCGCCAGCAGCTTGGAGGGCCCTGACTATGGCTACACCTTC
TRBJ2-1 | TRBD2 | TRBV7-3 | . | CASSLGSGGSYNEQFF | TGTGCCAGCAGCTTAGGTAGCGGGGGGTCCTACAATGAGCAGTTCTTC
TRBJ2-7 | TRBD2 | TRBV19 | once | CASSIELAGYEQYF | TGTGCCAGTAGTATCGAACTAGCGGGCTACGAGCAGTACTTC
TRBJ1-1 | . | TRBV4-2 | . | CASSPYPGGGEAFF | TGTGCCAGCAGCCCATACCCGGGAGGGGGTGAAGCTTTCTTT
TRBJ2-1 | . | TRBV19 | . | CASSTSPGNEQFF | TGTGCCAGTAGTACCTCCCCGGGGAATGAGCAGTTCTTC
TRBJ2-2 | . | TRBV30 | . | CAWRATEPGELFF | TGTGCCTGGAGAGCGACCGAACCCGGGGAGCTGTTTTTT
TRBJ2-1 | . | TRBV29-1 | . | CSVASSSYNEQFF | TGCAGCGTTGCGTCTAGCTCCTACAATGAGCAGTTCTTC
TRBJ2-1 | TRBD2 | TRBV4-1 | . | CASSQESSGGYNEQFF | TGCGCCAGCAGCCAAGAGTCCAGCGGGGGATACAATGAGCAGTTCTTC
TRBJ2-1 | TRBD1 | TRBV4-1 | . | CASSQEQGPTDNEQFF | TGCGCCAGCAGCCAAGAACAGGGGCCGACCGACAATGAGCAGTTCTTC
TRBJ2-5 | TRBD2 | TRBV4-1 | . | CASSLAGDQETQYF | TGCGCCAGCAGCTTAGCGGGGGATCAAGAGACCCAGTACTTC
TRBJ2-3 | . | TRBV7-8 | . | CASSPRVGKDTQYF | TGTGCCAGCAGCCCAAGGGTGGGGAAAGATACGCAGTATTTT
TRBJ2-2 | . | TRBV7-7 | . | CASSPARGSGELFF | TGTGCCAGCAGCCCGGCGAGGGGATCCGGGGAGCTGTTTTTT
TRBJ1-2 | . | TRBV4-2 | . | CASSQDEGGRGYTF | TGTGCCAGCAGCCAAGATGAGGGAGGTCGCGGCTACACCTTC
TRBJ2-1 | . | TRBV11-2 | . | CASSLAPASSNEQFF | TGTGCCAGCAGCTTAGCGCCGGCTAGCTCAAATGAGCAGTTCTTC
TRBJ2-3 | . | TRBV7-9 | . | CASSFGHSTDTQYF | TGTGCCAGCAGCTTCGGACATAGCACAGATACGCAGTATTTT
TRBJ1-2 | . | TRBV12-5 | few | CASGLGTVYGYTF | TGTGCTAGTGGTCTGGGGACGGTTTATGGCTACACCTTC
TRBJ2-5 | . | TRBV7-3 | . | CASSLTGGIQETQYF | TGTGCCAGCAGCTTAACAGGGGGTATACAAGAGACCCAGTACTTC
TRBJ1-1 | TRBD1 | TRBV6-1 | . | CASRAQGVVTEAFF | TGTGCCAGCAGAGCACAGGGGGTAGTCACTGAAGCTTTCTTT
TRBJ2-1 | TRBD2 | TRBV4-1 | . | CASSQDESGGYNEQFF | TGCGCCAGCAGCCAAGACGAGAGCGGGGGTTACAATGAGCAGTTCTTC
TRBJ2-7 | . | TRBV5-1 | . | CASSSGPGRNYEQYF | TGCGCCAGCAGCTCCGGCCCGGGACGGAACTACGAGCAGTACTTC
TRBJ1-2 | . | TRBV7-9 | . | CASSLVGAQDYGYTF | TGTGCCAGCAGCTTAGTCGGGGCACAGGACTATGGCTACACCTTC
TRBJ1-2 | TRBD1 | TRBV27 | . | CASSPGTGGINYGYTF | TGTGCCAGCAGTCCGGGGACAGGGGGAATTAACTATGGCTACACCTTC
TRBJ1-3 | . | TRBV14 | . | CASSLGTLSGNTIYF | TGTGCCAGCAGCCTTGGCACCCTTTCTGGAAACACCATATATTTT
TRBJ1-1 | TRBD1 | TRBV4-1 | . | CASSQAPQGREGAFF | TGCGCCAGCAGCCAAGCCCCACAGGGGAGGGAGGGAGCTTTCTTT
TRBJ1-1 | . | TRBV7-9 | once | CASSGPWRGTEAFF | TGTGCCAGCAGCGGCCCCTGGCGGGGCACTGAAGCTTTCTTT
TRBJ2-3 | . | TRBV5-1 | . | CASSNGPRSTDTQYF | TGCGCCAGCAGCAATGGACCTCGTAGCACAGATACGCAGTATTTT
TRBJ2-7 | . | TRBV27 | . | CASSLTATYEQYF | TGTGCCAGCAGTTTGACAGCAACCTACGAGCAGTACTTC
TRBJ2-7 | . | TRBV7-6 | . | CASSLEADPNYEQYF | TGTGCCAGCAGCTTAGAGGCAGATCCGAACTACGAGCAGTACTTC
TRBJ2-1 | . | TRBV29-1 | . | CSAEGGATSSYNEQFF | TGCAGCGCCGAGGGGGGGGCGACGAGCTCCTACAATGAGCAGTTCTTC
TRBJ1-1 | TRBD1 | TRBV5-4 | . | CASRGDRAGLEAFF | TGTGCCAGCAGAGGGGACAGGGCCGGACTTGAAGCTTTCTTT
TRBJ1-1 | . | TRBV4-2 | once | CASSQPQEVGTEAFF | TGTGCCAGCAGCCAACCCCAGGAGGTTGGCACTGAAGCTTTCTTT
TRBJ2-2 | TRBD1 | TRBV7-9 | . | CASSQGTGGTGELFF | TGTGCCAGCAGCCAAGGGACAGGGGGAACCGGGGAGCTGTTTTTT
TRBJ2-5 | TRBD1 | TRBV6-1 | . | CASSEAGRDRVIETQYF | TGTGCCAGCAGTGAAGCGGGGAGGGACAGGGTTATCGAGACCCAGTACTTC
TRBJ1-6 | TRBD1 | TRBV5-4 | . | CASSPNDQTGYNSPLHF | TGTGCCAGCAGCCCAAACGACCAGACAGGGTATAATTCACCCCTCCACTTT
TRBJ2-7 | . | TRBV21-1 | . | CASSKAPTGFYEQYF | TGTGCCAGCAGCAAAGCCCCGACAGGGTTCTACGAGCAGTACTTC
TRBJ2-5 | TRBD2 | TRBV2 | . | CASIPTSGGSYQETQYF | TGTGCCAGCATTCCCACTAGCGGGGGGTCCTACCAAGAGACCCAGTACTTC
TRBJ1-2 | TRBD1 | TRBV6-5 | . | CASSRTPTGARGYTF | TGTGCCAGCAGTCGAACTCCTACAGGGGCTAGGGGCTACACCTTC
TRBJ2-7 | . | TRBV4-1 | . | CASSQDLPLSHEQYF | TGCGCCAGCAGCCAAGATCTTCCCCTCTCCCACGAGCAGTACTTC
TRBJ2-7 | TRBD1 | TRBV5-5 | . | CASSLRGYRGSDEQYF | TGTGCCAGCAGCTTGAGGGGTTACAGGGGCAGCGACGAGCAGTACTTC
TRBJ2-5 | TRBD2 | TRBV27 | . | CASSPGLAGATQYF | TGTGCCAGCAGCCCGGGACTAGCGGGGGCCACCCAGTACTTC
TRBJ2-1 | TRBD2 | TRBV7-9 | . | CASSSGLAGDEQFF | TGTGCCAGCAGCTCGGGACTAGCGGGAGATGAGCAGTTCTTC
TRBJ2-3 | . | TRBV2 | few | CASSDARDDTQYF | TGTGCCAGCAGTGACGCTAGGGATGATACGCAGTATTTT
TRBJ2-2 | TRBD2 | TRBV11-3 | . | CASSSRTSGVAGELFF | TGTGCCAGCAGCTCCCGGACTAGCGGGGTGGCCGGGGAGCTGTTTTTT
TRBJ2-7 | TRBD2 | TRBV9 | . | CASSVDSSGYEQYF | TGTGCCAGCAGCGTAGACTCTAGCGGCTACGAGCAGTACTTC
TRBJ1-2 | . | TRBV6-5 | . | CASSYPGGYGYTF | TGTGCCAGCAGTTACCCCGGGGGCTATGGCTACACCTTC
TRBJ1-2 | . | TRBV7-9 | . | CASSPREGSADIDNYGYTF | TGTGCCAGCAGCCCCCGGGAGGGTAGTGCGGACATCGACAACTATGGCTACACCTTC
TRBJ2-7 | . | TRBV7-9 | . | CASSQDMGGYRYEQYF | TGTGCCAGCAGCCAAGATATGGGGGGCTACCGGTACGAGCAGTACTTC
TRBJ2-3 | . | TRBV10-3 | . | CAIRPDGVTDTQYF | TGTGCCATCAGGCCGGACGGAGTCACAGATACGCAGTATTTT
TRBJ2-7 | . | TRBV27 | . | CASSLSKGNYEQYF | TGTGCTAGCAGTTTATCGAAGGGAAACTACGAGCAGTACTTC
TRBJ2-5 | . | TRBV5-6 | . | CASSHQPQETQYF | TGTGCCAGCAGCCATCAGCCCCAAGAGACCCAGTACTTC
TRBJ2-1 | . | TRBV10-3 | . | CAISESGLNEQFF | TGTGCCATCAGTGAATCTGGGCTCAATGAGCAGTTCTTC